This TCR beta chain was captured in a study of cytotoxic CD8 clonotypes in ibrutinib-treated CLL. Study-level findings and limits: Sampling schedules were unmatched across sustained-remission and progressing patients. Clonality went higher at ibrutinib response and then dropped back toward baseline at progression. Contraction or stability on treatment characterized the public clonotypes, which were uncommon.

In its sample, this clone was seen a few times. What it binds is not known. Profiled with immunoSEQ multiplex PCR; TCRdb holds only in-frame clones, not every one. The sample lists approximately 47,000 clones, over 60% seen once, with about a fifth in the top ten. The source material was PBMCs, sampled after 24 months of ibrutinib treatment. The receptor was isolated from a human donor with chronic lymphocytic leukemia.

In DNA, the CDR3 is TGTGCCATAAAGGGACTAGCGGGCCCAACCGGGGAGCTGTTTTTT. Translation: CAIKGLAGPTGELFF. The genes are TRBV6-5 and TRBJ2-2, with 12 positions matching TRBD2. With V trimmed by 10 bases and J by 5 bases, 8 bases remained unmatched. Germline CDR1 and CDR2: MNHEY and SVGAGI. CDR3 length equals 15 residues.